Shown below are 10 T cell receptor beta chains from a single sample sequenced in a study of T cells in Graves' hyperthyroidism and ophthalmopathy. Using RNA transcripts as the source, TCR beta CDR3 regions were amplified. The HTBI set primed first-round TCR CDR3 RT-PCR. TCRdb passed the multiplex PCR reads through MiXCR, listing each CDR3 protein once. The data hold approximately 400,000 distinct CDR3 sequences, with around 14% observed a single time. Sequencing was carried out using blood. Every receptor here comes from a woman aged 18-35 years with Graves' hyperthyroidism.

This clonotype was detected a few times. This chain connects TRBV20-1 to TRBJ2-2, with 8 bases that match TRBD1. Germline CDR1 is DFQATT and CDR2 is SNEGSKA (reference sequence). With V trimmed by 6 bases and J by 5 bases, 5 bases remained unmatched. This CDR3 comprises 13 residues. The DNA of the CDR3 is TGCAGTGCGACAGACAGGGGTACCGGGGAGCTGTTTTTT. The encoded protein is CSATDRGTGELFF.

In this sample, this clonotype turned up many times. The chain joins TRBV30 to TRBJ1-6; perhaps TRBD1 as D (6 bases). V was clipped by 1 base and J by 6 bases, with 7 bases between them. This CDR3 region has 13 residues. Germline CDR1 and CDR2: GTSNPN and SVGIG (reference sequence). As DNA, the CDR3 is TGTGCCTGGAGTGACAGGGTTAATTCACCCCTCCACTTT. Translated: CAWSDRVNSPLHF.

This clonotype was seen ten or more times. CDR3 sequence (DNA): TGTGCCAGCAGCTTATCTAGCGGGGCCCTCTACGAGCAGTACTTC. Translated: CASSLSSGALYEQYF. The rearrangement joins TRBV11-2 to TRBJ2-7; 9 nucleotides line up with TRBD2. This CDR3 spans 15 amino acids. With V trimmed by 2 bases and J by 3 bases, 5 bases remained unmatched. The germline gives CDR1 SGHAT, CDR2 FQNNGV.

This clonotype appeared a few times. The gene calls are TRBV5-1 and TRBJ2-5; the match to TRBD2 covers 12 bases. This CDR3 has 16 residues. After removal of 5 bases from V and 4 bases from J, the junction contained 9 bases not matched to a gene. CDR1 is SGHRS, CDR2 YFSETQ, per germline. CDR3 loop: CASRRLAGVLGETQYF. CDR3 bases: TGCGCCAGCAGGAGACTAGCGGGGGTATTGGGAGAGACCCAGTACTTC.

This clonotype has ten or more counts. This chain links TRBV12-3 or TRBV12-4 with TRBJ2-3, with 9 bases fitting TRBD2. The CDR3 is made up of 13 amino acids. Germline trimming cut 4 bases from V and 8 bases from J; bases unmatched to any gene: 4. CDR3 sequence reads: CASSWPAGGTQYF. CDR3 sequence (DNA): TGTGCCAGCAGTTGGCCAGCGGGGGGTACGCAGTATTTT.

This chain joins TRBV28 and TRBJ1-1; the match to TRBD1 covers 9 bases. V was clipped by 0 bases and J by 0 bases; unmatched bases: 8. The CDR3 runs 18 residues. CDR1 and CDR2 (germline): MDHEN, SYDVKM. The CDR3 reads CASSLWEGGTGMNTEAFF. DNA for the CDR3: TGTGCCAGCAGTTTATGGGAAGGGGGGACAGGGATGAACACTGAAGCTTTCTTT. The entire variable domain, with the rest obtained from reference TRBV28 and TRBJ1-1, is as follows: DVKVTQSSRYLVKRTGEKVFLECVQDMDHENMFWYRQDPGLGLRLIYFSYDVKMKEKGDIPEGYSVSREKKERFSLILESASTNQTSMYLCASSLWEGGTGMNTEAFFGQGTRLTVV.

The rearrangement uses TRBV10-3 and TRBJ2-1; a weak D match, TRBD2 (6 bases). Trimming took 7 bases from V and 7 from J, leaving 17 bases between them. From germline, CDR1 is ENHRY and CDR2 SYGVKD. CDR3 size: 14 residues. CDR3 in amino acids: CAITMGGILNEQFF. CDR3 nucleotides: TGTGCCATCACGATGGGCGGGATCCTGAATGAGCAGTTCTTC.

This clonotype was found many times. J is TRBJ2-1 and V is TRBV12-3 or TRBV12-4, with 11 bases matching TRBD2. The CDR3 runs to 15 residues. V gave up 2 bases and J gave up 5 bases; unmatched junction bases: 2. CDR3 protein: CASSLMTSGNNEQFF. CDR3 DNA sequence: TGTGCCAGCAGTTTAATGACTAGCGGGAACAATGAGCAGTTCTTC.

This clonotype was seen many times. The rearrangement uses TRBV20-1 and TRBJ2-1; 12 nucleotides match TRBD2. This CDR3 has 16 amino acids. Germline V gives CDR1 DFQATT, CDR2 SNEGSKA (reference sequence). The J segment lost 9 bases and the V segment lost 2 bases, leaving 11 bases of the junction unmatched. The CDR3 region has the DNA TGCAGTGCTAGACTGGGACTAGCGGGTAGATTTGTTGAGCAGTTCTTC. Its translation: CSARLGLAGRFVEQFF.

Remarks on this clonotype: This may stem from a read error, because a much larger clone lies one nucleotide away. The V and J genes are TRBV25-1 and TRBJ1-1; D unclear. The V end was cut by 4 bases, the J end by 3 bases, with 12 bases between. Per the germline V gene, CDR1 is MGHDK and CDR2 is SYGVNS. The CDR3 runs to 14 residues. CDR3 nucleotide sequence: TGTGCCAGCAGTGTGAGCGGACTGCACACTGAAGCTTTCTTT. As protein: CASSVSGLHTEAFF.